Reported below is one TCR beta chain. In the authors' methods: Quantification of nucleated cells was approximated via reference gene primer amplification. The assay was immunoSEQ multiplex PCR, and TCRdb's table has in-frame clones only and misses some. D and trimming were read from the DNA, whereas the V and J calls and clone size are those reported in that table. The repertoire holds roughly 140,000 clones, with 70% to 90% as singletons. Germline assignment: CDR1 LGHNA and CDR2 YNFKEQ. This CDR3 spans 13 amino acids. V was trimmed by 4 bases and J by 8 bases, leaving 14 bases between them. The sample is drawn from a study of blood T cell repertoires in COVID-19. At the level of the study: The cDNA or gDNA used as material had been derived from T cells, B-cell-depleted T cells, or PBMCs.

The rearrangement links TRBV4-2 to TRBJ1-1, with D tentatively TRBD1 (5 bases). The origin of this receptor is a human donor in a cohort sampled during active COVID-19. Sequenced input: peripheral blood. The CDR3 here is CASSPLTDIEAFF. Here the CDR3 DNA reads TGTGCCAGCAGCCCCTTGACAGACATCGAAGCTTTCTTT.